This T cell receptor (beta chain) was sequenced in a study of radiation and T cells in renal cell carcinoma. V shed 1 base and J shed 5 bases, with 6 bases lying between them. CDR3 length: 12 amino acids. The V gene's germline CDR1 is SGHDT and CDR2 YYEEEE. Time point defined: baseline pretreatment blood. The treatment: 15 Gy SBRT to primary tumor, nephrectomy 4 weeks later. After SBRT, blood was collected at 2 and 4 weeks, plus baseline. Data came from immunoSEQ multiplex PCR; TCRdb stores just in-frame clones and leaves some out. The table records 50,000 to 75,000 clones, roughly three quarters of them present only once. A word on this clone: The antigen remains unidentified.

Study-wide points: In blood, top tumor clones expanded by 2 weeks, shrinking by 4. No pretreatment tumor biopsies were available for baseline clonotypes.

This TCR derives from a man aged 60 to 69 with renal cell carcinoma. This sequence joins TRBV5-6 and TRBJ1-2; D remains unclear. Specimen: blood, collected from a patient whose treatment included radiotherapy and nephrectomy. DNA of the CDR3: TGTGCCAGCAGCTTGAGAGTGTATGGCTACACCTTC. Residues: CASSLRVYGYTF.